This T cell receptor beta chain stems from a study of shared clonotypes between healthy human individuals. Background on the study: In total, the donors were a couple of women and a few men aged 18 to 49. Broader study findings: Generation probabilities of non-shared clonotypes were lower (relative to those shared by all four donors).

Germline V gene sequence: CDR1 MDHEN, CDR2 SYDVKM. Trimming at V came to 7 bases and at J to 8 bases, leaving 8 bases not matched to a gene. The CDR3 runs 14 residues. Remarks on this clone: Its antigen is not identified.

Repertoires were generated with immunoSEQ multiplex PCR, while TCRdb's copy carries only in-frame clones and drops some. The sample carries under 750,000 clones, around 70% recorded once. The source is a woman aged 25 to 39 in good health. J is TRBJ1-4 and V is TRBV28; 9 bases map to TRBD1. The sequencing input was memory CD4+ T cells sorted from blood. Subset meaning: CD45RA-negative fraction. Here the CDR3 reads CASKDRGREEKLFF. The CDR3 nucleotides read TGTGCCAGCAAGGACAGGGGTCGAGAAGAAAAACTGTTTTTT.